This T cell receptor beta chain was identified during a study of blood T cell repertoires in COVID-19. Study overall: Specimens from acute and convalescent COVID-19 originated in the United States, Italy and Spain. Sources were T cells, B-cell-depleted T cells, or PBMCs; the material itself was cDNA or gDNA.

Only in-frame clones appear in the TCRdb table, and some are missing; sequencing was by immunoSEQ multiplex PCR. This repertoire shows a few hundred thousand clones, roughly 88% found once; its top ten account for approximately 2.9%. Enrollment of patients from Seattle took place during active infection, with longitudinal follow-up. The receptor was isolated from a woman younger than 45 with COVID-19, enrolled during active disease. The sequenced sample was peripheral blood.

The CDR3 coding sequence is TGCGCCAGCAGCTTGGATGGAGGGAGCCCTTATGGCTACACCTTC. Protein sequence: CASSLDGGSPYGYTF. The chain has TRBV5-1 and TRBJ1-2; D remains unclear. V was pared by 0 bases and J by 5 bases, with 14 bases between. There are 15 residues in the CDR3. Looked up from germline, CDR1 is SGHRS and CDR2 is YFSETQ.